One and the same sample provided the 16 T cell receptor beta chains below, sequenced in a study of blood T cell repertoires in COVID-19. TCRdb's table, derived via immunoSEQ multiplex PCR, lists solely in-frame clones and lacks some. The table records tens of thousands of clones, around 83% of them present only once. Sequencing was carried out using peripheral blood. The receptors here all came from a man aged 60 to 69 with active or convalescent COVID-19.

This rearrangement joins TRBV7-2 to TRBJ1-5, with D perhaps TRBD1 (6 bases). V was cut by 4 bases and J by 0 bases, with 13 bases left in between. Germline V gene sequence: CDR1 SGHTA, CDR2 FQGNSA. The CDR3 length is 16 residues. CDR3 in amino acids: CASSSGTSYSNQPQHF. The CDR3, as DNA: TGTGCCAGCAGCTCTGGGACATCCTATAGCAATCAGCCCCAGCATTTT.

V is TRBV30 and J is TRBJ1-2, with D uncertain. The CDR3 runs to 14 residues. Trimming stripped 7 bases from V and 6 bases from J, with 21 bases between. Germline CDR1 and CDR2: GTSNPN and SVGIG (reference sequence). This CDR3 is CASPRAPGFDGYTF. The CDR3 nucleotides read TGTGCCTCCCCACGTGCCCCGGGATTTGATGGCTACACCTTC.

The chain carries TRBV3-1 (or the pseudogene TRBV3-2) and TRBJ1-1; D is unresolved. V gave up 3 bases and J gave up 5 bases, with 7 bases separating them. CDR3 length: 12 amino acids. Germline-derived CDR1 and CDR2 are LGHDT and YNNKEL (reference sequence). The CDR3 DNA reads as TGTGCCAGCAGCCACACCCAGACTGAAGCTTTCTTT. Protein: CASSHTQTEAFF.

This clone was found once. V and J are TRBV5-1 and TRBJ2-5; 9 bases agree with TRBD1. The CDR3 consists of 16 residues. V shed 4 bases and J 1 base; nucleotides not matched to a gene: 8. The germline V gene encodes CDR1 SGHRS and CDR2 YFSETQ. This chain's CDR3 is CASSLPTGGPQETQYF. The CDR3 bases are TGCGCCAGCAGCCTCCCGACAGGGGGGCCCCAAGAGACCCAGTACTTC.

The genes are TRBV6-4 and TRBJ2-1, with D perhaps matching TRBD2 (5 bases). Trimming stripped 6 bases from V and 9 bases from J, with 18 bases between. CDR1 and CDR2 from the germline V gene are MRHNA and SNTAGT. This CDR3 comprises 14 residues. The CDR3 loop is CASRPLLGWGEQFF. Written as DNA, the CDR3 is TGTGCCAGCAGGCCCTTACTAGGTTGGGGTGAGCAGTTCTTC.

This chain joins TRBV30 and TRBJ1-4, with 10 positions matching TRBD1. The CDR3 runs to 15 residues. Germline V CDR1 and CDR2: GTSNPN, SVGIG (reference sequence). Trimming at V came to 8 bases and at J to 7 bases, leaving 13 bases not matched to a gene. The CDR3 protein is CALTGGAGPGEKLFF. DNA for the CDR3: TGTGCCCTGACAGGGGGCGCGGGCCCGGGTGAAAAACTGTTTTTT.

This chain links TRBV30 with TRBJ1-6; D is perhaps TRBD1 (6 bases). CDR1 and CDR2 from the germline V gene are GTSNPN and SVGIG (reference sequence). V lost 0 bases to trimming and J lost 14 bases, with 17 bases between them. The CDR3 length is 14 residues. Here the CDR3 reads CAWSVGGALGSLHF. DNA of the CDR3: TGTGCCTGGAGTGTGGGGGGGGCCCTAGGGTCCCTCCACTTT.

V gene TRBV13 combines with J gene TRBJ2-2; D is perhaps TRBD1 (5 bases). V lost 3 bases to trimming and J lost 0 bases, with 11 bases between them. The V gene's germline CDR1 is PRHDT and CDR2 FYEKMQ (reference sequence). CDR3 size: 16 residues. The CDR3 DNA follows: TGTGCCAGCAGCTTGGGGCAGGCCGCGAACACCGGGGAGCTGTTTTTT. Its protein product is CASSLGQAANTGELFF.

The rearrangement joins TRBV5-1 to TRBJ2-5, with D possibly matching TRBD2 (5 bases). Trimming took 2 bases from V and 5 from J, leaving 7 bases between them. This CDR3 has 12 amino acids. CDR1 is SGHRS and CDR2 is YFSETQ in the germline V gene. The CDR3 region is CASSLLGETQYF. For the CDR3, the DNA is TGCGCCAGCAGCTTACTAGGGGAGACCCAGTACTTC.

The V and J genes are TRBV5-5 and TRBJ1-5, with D perhaps TRBD1 (5 bases). The CDR3 covers 15 residues. Germline-derived CDR1 and CDR2 are SGHKS and YYEKEE (reference sequence). V gave up 0 bases and J gave up 4 bases, with 11 bases separating them. The CDR3 sequence is CASSLAGVINQPQHF. CDR3 sequence (DNA): TGTGCCAGCAGCTTGGCGGGGGTCATTAATCAGCCCCAGCATTTT.

The chain recombines TRBV2 with TRBJ2-1; D is ambiguous. V shed 5 bases and J shed 0 bases, with 2 bases lying between them. Germline CDR1 SNHLY, CDR2 FYNNEI. The CDR3 consists of 12 residues. CDR3 nucleotide sequence: TGTGCCAGCAGTTACTCCTACAATGAGCAGTTCTTC. The encoded protein is CASSYSYNEQFF.

V is TRBV28 and J is TRBJ1-5; no firm D call. The CDR3 sequence is 13 residues long. Germline V gene sequence: CDR1 MDHEN, CDR2 SYDVKM. The V end was cut by 7 bases, the J end by 0 bases, with 7 bases between. CDR3 DNA: TGTGCCAGCACCTTGTATAGCAATCAGCCCCAGCATTTT. It yields the protein CASTLYSNQPQHF.

CDR3 coding DNA: TGCGCCAGCAGCCAAGGGCCCGTGGAGCCCCAGCATTTT. The encoded protein is CASSQGPVEPQHF. This chain links TRBV4-1 with TRBJ1-5; D gene ambiguous. This CDR3 comprises 13 residues. Per the germline V gene, CDR1 is MGHRA and CDR2 is YSYEKL. V lost 1 base to trimming and J lost 8 bases, with 9 bases between them.

This clone was seen a single time. The V and J genes are TRBV28 and TRBJ2-3; D is perhaps TRBD1 (6 bases). Trimming took 2 bases from V and 3 from J, leaving 18 bases between them. Germline V lookup: CDR1 MDHEN, CDR2 SYDVKM. This CDR3 is 17 amino acids long. The DNA of the CDR3 is TGTGCCAGCAGTTTAGGGGGCAGCTTTTCGGTGACAGATACGCAGTATTTT. Translated, it gives CASSLGGSFSVTDTQYF.

This chain links TRBV5-1 with TRBJ2-5; 11 bases map to TRBD2. The germline CDR1 and CDR2 sequences are SGHRS and YFSETQ. The CDR3 runs to 15 residues. With 5 bases clipped from V and 4 bases from J, the junction kept 7 bases outside the gene matches. The CDR3 DNA reads TGCGCCAGCAGACCTAGCGGGGGGTACGCAGAGACCCAGTACTTC. It encodes CASRPSGGYAETQYF.

The chain combines TRBV24-1 with TRBJ1-6; 8 bases match TRBD1. This CDR3 has 19 amino acids. The trim removed 8 bases at V and 0 bases at J, leaving 14 bases unmatched. Germline CDR1 KGHDR, CDR2 SFDVKD. CDR3 amino acids: CATKLPRDRPRSYNSPLHF. The CDR3 DNA reads as TGTGCCACCAAATTACCCCGGGACAGGCCCCGCTCCTATAATTCACCCCTCCACTTT.